The present entry profiles one T cell receptor beta chain with its context. The antigen is undetermined. The data were obtained in a study of beta chain features in type 1 diabetes. Findings and limits, study-wide: When cDNA is sequenced, cells with high TCR expression could be over-represented. Type 1 diabetes patients had TCRB CDR3s that were shorter (moderately but significantly so) in all four CD4+ subsets.

What was sequenced were expressed TCRB transcripts, since all of the isolated RNA had been reverse transcribed. Only in-frame clones appear in the TCRdb table, and some are missing; sequencing was by immunoSEQ multiplex PCR. The sample shows approximately 150,000 clones, around an eighth of them seen only once. By way of CD45RO/CCR7/CD25/CD127/CD95/CD27, the CD4+ regulatory, stem cell-like memory, central memory and naive cells were sorted. Sequenced: central memory CD4+ T cells from blood. The sequence came from a man younger than 30 with type 1 diabetes.

The CDR3 loop reads CASIRTGNTIYF. The CDR3 DNA reads TGTGCCAGCATCCGAACGGGAAACACCATATATTTT. The J gene is TRBJ1-3, the V gene TRBV6-6; D not certain. The CDR3 has 12 amino acids. From germline, CDR1 is MNHNY and CDR2 SVGAGI (reference sequence). Trimming stripped 7 bases from V and 4 bases from J, with 8 bases between.